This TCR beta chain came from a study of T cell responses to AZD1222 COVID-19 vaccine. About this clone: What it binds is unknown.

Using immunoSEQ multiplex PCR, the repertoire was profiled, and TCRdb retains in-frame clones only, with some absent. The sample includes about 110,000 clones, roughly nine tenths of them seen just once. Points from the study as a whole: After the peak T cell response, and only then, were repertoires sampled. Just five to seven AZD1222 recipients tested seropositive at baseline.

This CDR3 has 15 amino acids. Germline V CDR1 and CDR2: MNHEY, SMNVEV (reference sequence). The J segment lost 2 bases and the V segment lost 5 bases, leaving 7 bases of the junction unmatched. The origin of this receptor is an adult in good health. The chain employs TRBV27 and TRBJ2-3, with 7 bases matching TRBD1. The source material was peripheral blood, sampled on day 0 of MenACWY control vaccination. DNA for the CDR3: TGTGCCAGCAGTATCGGTACAGGGGACACAGATACGCAGTATTTT. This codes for CASSIGTGDTDTQYF.